This is a list of T cell receptor beta chains from one sample in a study of T-cell reconstitution after alpha-beta-depleted transplantation in children. TCRdb analysed the PCR reads with MiXCR anew, one entry per CDR3 protein. This table has roughly 420,000 distinct CDR3 sequences, about a sixth appearing once. The input for sequencing was PBMCs, mostly from graft donor cells, taken 360 days after TCRalphabeta/CD19-depleted stem cell transplant. The receptors were sampled from a boy in the first two years of life who had a stem cell transplant for Wiskott-Aldrich syndrome, so the T cells may come from the graft donor. CDR3s include the opening cysteine and the closing phenylalanine or tryptophan. The D gene is left open where the match is weak. A clone size is listed for some rows: how often the clone was seen (once, few, many), or a class if it is expanded.

size: NA
D: NA
V: TRBV18
J: TRBJ1-1
CDR3: CASSPLQGTNTEAFF
DNA: TGTGCCAGCTCACCACTCCAGGGGACAAACACTGAAGCTTTCTTT

size: NA
D: TRBD1
V: TRBV12-3/TRBV12-4
J: TRBJ2-5
CDR3: CASSSGQGGQETQYF
DNA: TGTGCCAGCAGCTCGGGACAGGGCGGCCAAGAGACCCAGTACTTC

size: few
D: NA
V: TRBV20-1
J: TRBJ1-3
CDR3: CSATSWGANTIYF
DNA: TGCAGTGCTACCTCCTGGGGGGCGAACACCATATATTTT

size: NA
D: NA
V: TRBV2
J: TRBJ2-7
CDR3: CASKHRAKYEQYF
DNA: TGTGCCAGCAAACACAGGGCAAAGTACGAGCAGTACTTC

size: NA
D: NA
V: TRBV12-3/TRBV12-4
J: TRBJ2-1
CDR3: CASSPGTTGYNEQFF
DNA: TGTGCCAGCAGTCCTGGGACCACGGGATACAATGAGCAGTTCTTC

size: NA
D: NA
V: TRBV4-1
J: TRBJ2-5
CDR3: CASSPSPGRGAETQYF
DNA: TGCGCCAGCAGCCCTAGCCCGGGACGCGGGGCGGAGACCCAGTACTTC

size: NA
D: TRBD2
V: TRBV7-8
J: TRBJ2-7
CDR3: CASSRLLAGVTSLYEQYF
DNA: TGTGCCAGCAGCCGATTACTAGCGGGAGTTACCTCTCTCTACGAGCAGTACTTC

size: few
D: TRBD2
V: TRBV20-1
J: TRBJ2-1
CDR3: CSARTYGTSGVNF
DNA: TGCAGTGCTAGAACCTATGGGACTAGCGGGGTCAACTTC

size: NA
D: NA
V: TRBV11-3
J: TRBJ2-2
CDR3: CASSLDQRNVELFF
DNA: TGTGCCAGCAGCTTAGATCAAAGGAACGTGGAGCTGTTTTTT

size: NA
D: TRBD1
V: TRBV2
J: TRBJ2-5
CDR3: CASSEDRGETQYF
DNA: TGTGCCAGCAGTGAAGACAGGGGTGAGACCCAGTACTTC

size: NA
D: NA
V: TRBV15
J: TRBJ2-4
CDR3: CATSRDSKVDIQYF
DNA: TGTGCCACCAGCAGAGATTCTAAGGTTGACATTCAGTACTTC

size: NA
D: NA
V: TRBV9
J: TRBJ1-4
CDR3: CASSNGEKLFF
DNA: TGTGCCAGCAGCAATGGTGAAAAACTGTTTTTT

size: NA
D: TRBD2
V: TRBV12-3/TRBV12-4
J: TRBJ2-7
CDR3: CASSRAGGHEQYF
DNA: TGTGCCAGCAGTCGGGCGGGAGGGCACGAGCAGTACTTC

size: NA
D: NA
V: TRBV3-1
J: TRBJ2-7
CDR3: CASSRSQGSVLTYEQYF
DNA: TGTGCCAGCAGCCGAAGTCAGGGGTCGGTCTTAACCTACGAGCAGTACTTC

size: many
D: TRBD1
V: TRBV29-1
J: TRBJ2-2
CDR3: CSVPGTANTGELFF
DNA: TGCAGCGTTCCCGGGACAGCGAACACCGGGGAGCTGTTTTTT

size: NA
D: NA
V: TRBV19
J: TRBJ1-1
CDR3: CASSITGGTEAFF
DNA: TGTGCCAGTAGTATAACTGGGGGGACTGAAGCTTTCTTT

size: few
D: TRBD2
V: TRBV7-9
J: TRBJ2-1
CDR3: CASSLRTSGRAREQFF
DNA: TGTGCCAGCAGCTTACGGACTAGCGGGAGGGCTCGGGAGCAGTTCTTC

size: few
D: NA
V: TRBV12-3/TRBV12-4
J: TRBJ2-6
CDR3: CASSSTGTQAIGANVLTF
DNA: TGTGCCAGCAGTTCAACCGGGACACAGGCCATTGGGGCCAACGTCCTGACTTTC

size: NA
D: TRBD2
V: TRBV27
J: TRBJ2-4
CDR3: CASTPLRGDGIQYF
DNA: TGTGCCAGCACCCCTCTTCGGGGGGATGGCATTCAGTACTTC

size: many
D: NA
V: TRBV2
J: TRBJ2-1
CDR3: CASIRTPNEQFF
DNA: TGTGCCAGCATTCGGACGCCCAATGAGCAGTTCTTC

size: NA
D: NA
V: TRBV10-2
J: TRBJ1-5
CDR3: CASQGSGNQPQHF
DNA: TGCGCCAGCCAGGGAAGCGGCAATCAGCCCCAGCATTTT

size: few
D: NA
V: TRBV3-1
J: TRBJ2-5
CDR3: CASSQVGHRVTETQYF
DNA: TGTGCCAGCAGCCAAGTAGGACACAGGGTAACAGAGACCCAGTACTTC

size: once
D: TRBD1
V: TRBV14
J: TRBJ2-3
CDR3: CASKGTGGPAQYF
DNA: TGTGCCAGCAAAGGCACAGGGGGCCCTGCGCAGTATTTT

size: NA
D: TRBD2
V: TRBV7-8
J: TRBJ2-1
CDR3: CASSLGATAGVIDEQFF
DNA: TGTGCCAGCAGCTTAGGGGCTACGGCGGGAGTTATAGATGAGCAGTTCTTC

size: few
D: NA
V: TRBV3-1
J: TRBJ1-4
CDR3: CASSQDVTKGEKLFF
DNA: TGTGCCAGCAGCCAAGACGTCACTAAGGGAGAAAAACTGTTTTTT

size: few
D: NA
V: TRBV10-3
J: TRBJ2-7
CDR3: CAISFTATYEQYF
DNA: TGTGCCATCAGCTTCACGGCCACCTACGAGCAGTACTTC

size: few
D: NA
V: TRBV7-9
J: TRBJ2-1
CDR3: CASSLKEKAEQFF
DNA: TGTGCCAGCAGCCTCAAGGAGAAGGCTGAGCAGTTCTTC

size: many
D: NA
V: TRBV5-1
J: TRBJ2-3
CDR3: CASSLETTVPGDTQYF
DNA: TGCGCCAGCAGCTTGGAAACGACAGTCCCTGGGGATACGCAGTATTTT

size: few
D: NA
V: TRBV14
J: TRBJ2-1
CDR3: CASSQAGLSPYNEQFF
DNA: TGTGCCAGCAGCCAAGCCGGACTTTCACCATACAATGAGCAGTTCTTC

size: NA
D: TRBD1
V: TRBV7-9
J: TRBJ1-1
CDR3: CASTPGVTGGTEAFF
DNA: TGTGCCAGCACCCCCGGAGTGACAGGGGGCACTGAAGCTTTCTTT

size: NA
D: NA
V: TRBV29-1
J: TRBJ2-5
CDR3: CSADIAGTQETQYF
DNA: TGCAGCGCTGATATTGCGGGGACTCAAGAGACCCAGTACTTC